This passage covers 28 T cell receptor beta chains from one sample sequenced in a study of blood T cells in healthy people across ages (dated by TCRdb to the mid-2010s). Library method: 5' RACE. Sequencing was performed on an Illumina HiSeq 2500. A second roughly 7 to 11 cycle PCR used a sample-barcoded 5' primer and a J-beta primer mix. TCRdb cleaned the public reads at Q25 with fastp, built clones with MiXCR and kept in-frame beta chains. Under each unique CDR3 protein, matching rows form one entry showing the most common genes and DNA. The table for this sample lists approximately 1.5 million distinct CDR3 sequences; approximately 43% of them were counted only once. About 4% of the sample goes to the ten largest clones. Material for sequencing was blood. Source of these receptors: a woman aged 18-29 years in good health.

The chain has TRBV6-6 and TRBJ1-5; D ambiguous. CDR1 and CDR2 from the germline V gene are MNHNY and SVGAGI (reference sequence). The V and J ends lost 7 bases and 3 bases respectively, with 10 bases between them. The CDR3 consists of 13 residues. The CDR3 DNA reads as TGTGCCAGCATTGAGGATTTCAATCAGCCCCAGCATTTT. This gives the protein CASIEDFNQPQHF.

The V call is TRBV28, the J call TRBJ1-2; 7 nucleotides match TRBD1. J lost 2 bases, V lost 2 bases, and 2 bases had no gene match. Germline CDR1 MDHEN, CDR2 SYDVKM. CDR3 size: 14 residues. CDR3: CASSLQTGNYGYTF. The DNA of the CDR3 is TGTGCCAGCAGTTTACAGACAGGGAACTATGGCTACACCTTC.

CDR3: CSARDDRLAGGPDTQYF. The CDR3 region has the DNA TGCAGTGCTAGAGACGACAGACTAGCGGGAGGGCCAGATACGCAGTATTTT. The chain combines TRBV20-1 with TRBJ2-3; 14 nucleotides agree with TRBD2. This CDR3 region has 17 residues. Germline trimming cut 0 bases from V and 4 bases from J; bases unmatched to any gene: 6. Per the germline V gene, CDR1 is DFQATT and CDR2 is SNEGSKA (reference sequence).

This clonotype was counted between two and nine times. The rearrangement links TRBV29-1 to TRBJ2-3, with TRBD2 matching 8 bases. With 8 bases clipped from V and 5 bases from J, the junction kept 12 bases outside the gene matches. Looked up from germline, CDR1 is SQVTM and CDR2 is ANQGSEA. The CDR3 has 14 residues. For the CDR3, the DNA is TGCAGCCTTGGGGAAGCGGGAGTAGGAGATACGCAGTATTTT. This encodes CSLGEAGVGDTQYF.

The V gene is TRBV29-1, the J gene TRBJ1-1; unclear D gene. The CDR3 is 13 residues long. The germline V and J ends were trimmed by 3 bases and 3 bases, with 11 bases remaining between them. CDR1 is SQVTM and CDR2 is ANQGSEA in the germline V gene. CDR3 residues: CSVDMDRDTEAFF. CDR3 in DNA: TGCAGCGTTGACATGGATAGGGACACTGAAGCTTTCTTT.

V usage is TRBV5-1 and J usage is TRBJ1-2, with D uncertain. Germline loops: CDR1 SGHRS, CDR2 YFSETQ. CDR3 length: 13 residues. Trimming stripped 5 bases from V and 1 base from J, with 9 bases between. This CDR3 reads CASSSFINYGYTF. In DNA form, the CDR3 reads TGCGCCAGCAGTTCCTTCATTAACTATGGCTACACCTTC.

J is TRBJ2-1 and V is TRBV11-3; D is possibly TRBD2 (5 bases). Germline CDR1 is SGHNT and CDR2 is YENEEA. V was trimmed by 3 bases and J by 5 bases, leaving 17 bases between them. The CDR3 has 16 amino acids. The CDR3 region is CASSLTSGTVHNEQFF. DNA for the CDR3: TGTGCCAGCAGCTTGACGAGCGGAACAGTGCACAATGAGCAGTTCTTC.

CDR3 coding DNA: TGCAGTGCTACAACATACAATGAGCAGTTCTTC. It codes for CSATTYNEQFF. The chain couples TRBV20-1 to TRBJ2-1; no definite D call. The CDR3 sequence is 11 residues long. Germline V gene sequence: CDR1 DFQATT, CDR2 SNEGSKA (reference sequence). V dropped 4 bases and J dropped 4 bases, with 5 bases sitting between them.

The chain joins TRBV27 to TRBJ1-5; no firm D call. This CDR3 has 12 amino acids. Trimming stripped 6 bases from V and 7 bases from J, with 10 bases between. In germline, CDR1 is MNHEY, CDR2 SMNVEV (reference sequence). CDR3 protein: CASRHPGQPQHF. The CDR3, as DNA: TGTGCCAGCAGACATCCGGGGCAGCCCCAGCATTTT.

The chain has TRBV6-5 and TRBJ1-3, with TRBD1 as a possible D gene (5 bases). The germline V gene has CDR1 MNHEY and CDR2 SVGAGI. The length of the CDR3 is 15 residues. V was clipped by 4 bases and J by 0 bases, with 10 bases between them. DNA for the CDR3: TGTGCCAGCAGTTCGTACAGGACCTCTGGAAACACCATATATTTT. Residues: CASSSYRTSGNTIYF.

This clonotype appeared a few times. The chain recombines TRBV5-1 with TRBJ2-5, with unresolved D. The CDR3 sequence is 13 residues long. Trimming stripped 3 bases from V and 2 bases from J, with 8 bases between. The V gene's germline CDR1 is SGHRS and CDR2 YFSETQ. CDR3 loop: CASSWFQQETQYF. For the CDR3, the DNA is TGCGCCAGCAGCTGGTTCCAGCAAGAGACCCAGTACTTC.

This chain connects TRBV28 to TRBJ2-3, with a possible D match to TRBD2 (6 bases). Trimming took 5 bases from V and 4 from J, leaving 16 bases between them. The germline CDR1 and CDR2 sequences are MDHEN and SYDVKM. The CDR3 is 15 residues long. DNA of the CDR3: TGTGCCAGCAGTCCCCCCTGGGGCGGGGCAGATACGCAGTATTTT. This codes for CASSPPWGGADTQYF.

The sample holds a few counts of this clonotype. V and J are TRBV4-3 and TRBJ1-1; 9 bases fit TRBD1. Germline V lookup: CDR1 LGHNA, CDR2 YSLEER. Losses at the gene ends were 0 bases for V and 7 bases for J; bases not matched to a gene: 9. This CDR3 spans 16 amino acids. CDR3 bases: TGCGCCAGCAGCCAAGACCCCGGGACAGGGTCGGATGAAGCTTTCTTT. Amino acid sequence: CASSQDPGTGSDEAFF.

This chain connects TRBV4-1 to TRBJ2-7, with 12 bases identical to TRBD2. With 3 bases clipped from V and 3 bases from J, the junction kept 6 bases outside the gene matches. This CDR3 comprises 16 residues. Germline V CDR1 and CDR2: MGHRA, YSYEKL. CDR3 DNA: TGCGCCAGCAGCCACCAACCGGGACTAGCGGGCTACGAGCAGTACTTC. As protein: CASSHQPGLAGYEQYF.

As to this clonotype: One end of the junction does not line up with germline, which may come from a read error. The rearrangement joins TRBV29-1 to TRBJ2-1; no firm D call. From germline, CDR1 is SQVTM and CDR2 ANQGSEA. The CDR3 covers 13 residues. The CDR3 here is CSVVASSYNGQFF. For the CDR3, the DNA is TGCAGCGTTGTTGCGTCCTCCTACAATGGGCAGTTCTTC.

This clonotype has more than one count but fewer than ten. The J gene is TRBJ1-1, the V gene TRBV11-2; TRBD1 agrees at 7 bases. Germline CDR1 SGHAT, CDR2 FQNNGV. This CDR3 has 18 residues. Germline trimming cut 5 bases from V and 2 bases from J; bases unmatched to any gene: 17. Written as DNA, the CDR3 is TGTGCCAGCAGCCTCGGGACAGCCTACGCCATCGTCAACACTGAAGCTTTCTTT. Its translation: CASSLGTAYAIVNTEAFF.

This clonotype was seen a few times. The chain uses TRBV7-9 and TRBJ1-2, with D maybe TRBD1 (5 bases). The V and J ends lost 5 bases and 1 base respectively, with 11 bases between them. This CDR3 has 14 amino acids. Per germline, CDR1 SEHNR and CDR2 FQNEAQ (reference sequence). The CDR3 DNA sequence: TGTGCCAGCAGCGCCACGGGGGATAACTATGGCTACACCTTC. This gives the protein CASSATGDNYGYTF. Based on the CDR3 plus reference TRBV7-9 and TRBJ1-2, the full variable domain is DTGVSQNPRHKITKRGQNVTFRCDPISEHNRLYWYRQTLGQGPEFLTYFQNEAQLEKSRLLSDRFSAERPKGSFSTLEIQRTEQGDSAMYLCASSATGDNYGYTFGSGTRLTVV.

This clonotype was counted ten times or more. This chain joins TRBV15 and TRBJ2-1; either TRBD1 or TRBD2 may supply D (5 bases each). The CDR3 is 11 residues long. The V end lost 8 bases, the J end lost 7 bases, and 9 bases lay between the germline ends. Germline CDR1 and CDR2: LNHNV and YYDKDF (reference sequence). In DNA form, the CDR3 reads TGTGCCACCTCGAGGGGAAATGAGCAGTTCTTC. This translates into CATSRGNEQFF.

Details on this clonotype: The junction shows a germline mismatch at one end, possibly a read error. The chain carries TRBV20-1 and TRBJ2-7; a weak D match, TRBD1 (6 bases). This CDR3 is 15 amino acids long. From germline, CDR1 is DFQATT and CDR2 SNEGSKA (reference sequence). Here the CDR3 reads CGATANRVPYYEQYF. The CDR3 DNA reads as TGCGGTGCCACCGCCAACAGGGTACCCTACTACGAGCAGTACTTC.

The chain joins TRBV14 to TRBJ2-3; the D gene is possibly TRBD2 (6 bases). In germline, CDR1 is SGHDN, CDR2 FVKESK. The CDR3 length is 15 residues. The V end lost 1 base, the J end lost 4 bases, and 12 bases lay between the germline ends. Here the CDR3 reads CASSQVGGSADTQYF. CDR3 sequence (DNA): TGTGCCAGCAGCCAAGTTGGGGGGTCGGCAGATACGCAGTATTTT. Together with reference TRBV14 and TRBJ2-3, the CDR3 gives the full variable domain: EAGVTQFPSHSVIEKGQTVTLRCDPISGHDNLYWYRRVMGKEIKFLLHFVKESKQDESGMPNNRFLAERTGGTYSTLKVQPAELEDSGVYFCASSQVGGSADTQYFGPGTRLTVL.

The chain joins TRBV7-9 to TRBJ2-3; 7 nucleotides align to TRBD2. The trim removed 5 bases at V and 0 bases at J, leaving 11 bases unmatched. This CDR3 has 17 residues. Germline V gene lookup returns CDR1 SEHNR and CDR2 FQNEAQ (reference sequence). The DNA for the CDR3 is TGTGCCAGCAGCGCCCTTCCGGGACTAACTAGCACAGATACGCAGTATTTT. Amino acids: CASSALPGLTSTDTQYF.

In this sample, this clonotype turned up a few times. V is TRBV2 and J is TRBJ2-1, with D perhaps TRBD1 or TRBD2 (5 bases each). CDR3 size: 13 residues. V lost 5 bases, J lost 6 bases, and 11 bases lay in between. Looked up from germline, CDR1 is SNHLY and CDR2 is FYNNEI. CDR3: CASSPDGGNEQFF. The CDR3 bases are TGTGCCAGCAGTCCAGATGGGGGCAATGAGCAGTTCTTC. The whole variable domain, remainder taken from reference TRBV2 and TRBJ2-1, is EPEVTQTPSHQVTQMGQEVILRCVPISNHLYFYWYRQILGQKVEFLVSFYNNEISEKSEIFDDQFSVERPDGSNFTLKIRSTKLEDSAMYFCASSPDGGNEQFFGPGTRLTVL.

The V call is TRBV4-3, the J call TRBJ1-5; 7 bases match TRBD1. Germline V gene sequence: CDR1 LGHNA, CDR2 YSLEER. The CDR3 sequence is 15 residues long. Trimming at V came to 2 bases and at J to 7 bases, leaving 8 bases not matched to a gene. Written as DNA, the CDR3 is TGCGCCAGCAGCCAATCCCAGACAGGGCACCAGCCCCAGCATTTT. Translated: CASSQSQTGHQPQHF.

The J gene is TRBJ2-2, the V gene TRBV6-6, with D perhaps given as TRBD1 or TRBD2 (5 bases each). CDR1 and CDR2 from the germline V gene are MNHNY and SVGAGI (reference sequence). This CDR3 has 13 residues. The V and J ends lost 6 bases and 5 bases respectively, with 10 bases between them. The CDR3 spells CASRRDDTGELFF. The CDR3 DNA reads TGTGCCAGCAGGAGGGACGATACCGGGGAGCTGTTTTTT.

This chain joins TRBV7-3 and TRBJ2-5; possible D gene TRBD1, 6 bases. V was clipped by 5 bases and J by 11 bases, with 24 bases between them. The CDR3 sequence is 15 residues long. Germline-derived CDR1 and CDR2 are SGHTA and FQGTGA. CDR3 sequence reads: CASSPPGAGVNEQYF. CDR3 nucleotides: TGTGCCAGCAGCCCCCCCGGGGCAGGGGTCAATGAGCAGTACTTC. Full variable domain (rest looked up from reference TRBV7-3 and TRBJ2-5): GAGVSQTPSNKVTEKGKYVELRCDPISGHTALYWYRQSLGQGPEFLIYFQGTGAADDSGLPNDRFFAVRPEGSVSTLKIQRTERGDSAVYLCASSPPGAGVNEQYFGPGTRLLVL.

V is TRBV4-2 and J is TRBJ2-2; TRBD2 aligns across 13 bases. V shed 1 base and J 9 bases; nucleotides not matched to a gene: 2. CDR1 is LGHNA, CDR2 YNFKEQ, per germline. This CDR3 has 15 amino acids. CDR3 amino acids: CASSQAGTSGRELFF. The DNA for the CDR3 is TGTGCCAGCAGCCAAGCTGGGACTAGCGGGAGGGAGCTGTTTTTT.

The chain links TRBV27 to TRBJ2-3, with D hard to call. Germline assignment: CDR1 MNHEY and CDR2 SMNVEV (reference sequence). The CDR3 has 13 residues. V was clipped by 6 bases and J by 2 bases, with 9 bases between them. The CDR3 nucleotides are TGTGCCAGCAGCTTCGCGGACACAGATACGCAGTATTTT. Translating it yields CASSFADTDTQYF.

The chain links TRBV7-6 to TRBJ2-7; D is unclear. Trimming took 3 bases from V and 6 from J, leaving 9 bases between them. The germline V gene has CDR1 SGHVS and CDR2 FNYEAQ. The CDR3 sequence is 12 residues long. The CDR3 sequence: CASSFTLSEQYF. In DNA, the CDR3 is TGTGCCAGCAGCTTCACTTTGTCCGAGCAGTACTTC.